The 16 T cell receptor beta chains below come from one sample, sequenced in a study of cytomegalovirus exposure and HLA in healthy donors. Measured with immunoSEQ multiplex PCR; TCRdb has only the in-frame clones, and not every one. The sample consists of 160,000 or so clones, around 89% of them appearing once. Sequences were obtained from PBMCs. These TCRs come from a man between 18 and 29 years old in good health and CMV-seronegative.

CDR3 region: CASSFLGNTIYF. The CDR3 region has the DNA TGTGCCAGCAGTTTCCTCGGAAACACCATATATTTT. V usage is TRBV28 and J usage is TRBJ1-3; D unclear. With 3 bases removed from V and 4 bases from J, the gap between germline ends came to 4 bases. Germline CDR1 MDHEN, CDR2 SYDVKM. This CDR3 has 12 residues.

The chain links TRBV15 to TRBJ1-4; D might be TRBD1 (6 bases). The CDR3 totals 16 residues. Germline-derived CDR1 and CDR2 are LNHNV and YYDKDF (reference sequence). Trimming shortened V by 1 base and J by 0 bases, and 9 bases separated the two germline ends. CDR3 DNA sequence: TGTGCCACCAGCAGAGGACAGGCGCCAACTAATGAAAAACTGTTTTTT. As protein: CATSRGQAPTNEKLFF.

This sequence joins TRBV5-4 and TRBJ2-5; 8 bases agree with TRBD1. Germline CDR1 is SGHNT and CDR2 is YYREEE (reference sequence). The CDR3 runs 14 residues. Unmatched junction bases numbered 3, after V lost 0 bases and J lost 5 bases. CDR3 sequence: CASSLGRGPETQYF. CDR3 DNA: TGTGCCAGCAGCTTGGGCAGGGGGCCGGAGACCCAGTACTTC.

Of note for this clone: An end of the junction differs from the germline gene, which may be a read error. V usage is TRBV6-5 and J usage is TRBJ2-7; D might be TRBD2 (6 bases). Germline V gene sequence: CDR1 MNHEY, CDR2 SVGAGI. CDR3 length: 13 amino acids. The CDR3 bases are TGTGCCAGCAGTTATATGGTCGAGGGGACTTATCACTTC. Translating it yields CASSYMVEGTYHF.

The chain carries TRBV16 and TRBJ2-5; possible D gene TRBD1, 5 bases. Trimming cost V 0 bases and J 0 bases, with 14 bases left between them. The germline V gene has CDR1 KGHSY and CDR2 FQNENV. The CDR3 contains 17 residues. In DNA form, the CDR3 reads TGTGCCAGCAGCCAATCGATGGCAGGGATCCACCAAGAGACCCAGTACTTC. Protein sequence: CASSQSMAGIHQETQYF.

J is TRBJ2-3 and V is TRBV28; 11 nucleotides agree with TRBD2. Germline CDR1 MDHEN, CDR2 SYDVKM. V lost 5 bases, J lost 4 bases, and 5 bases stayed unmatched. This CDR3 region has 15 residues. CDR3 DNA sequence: TGTGCCAGCAGTACACTAGCGGGAGCTCCAGATACGCAGTATTTT. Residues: CASSTLAGAPDTQYF.

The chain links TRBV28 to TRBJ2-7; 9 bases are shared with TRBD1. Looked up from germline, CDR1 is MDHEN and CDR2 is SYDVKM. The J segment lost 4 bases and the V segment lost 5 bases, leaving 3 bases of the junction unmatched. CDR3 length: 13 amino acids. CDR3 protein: CASSETGGYEQYV. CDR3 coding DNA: TGTGCCAGCAGTGAGACAGGGGGATACGAGCAGTACGTC.

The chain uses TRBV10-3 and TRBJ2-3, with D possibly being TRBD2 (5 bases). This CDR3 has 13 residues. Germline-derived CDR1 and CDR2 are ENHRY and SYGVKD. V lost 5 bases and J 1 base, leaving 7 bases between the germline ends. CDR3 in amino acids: CAISPRGTDTQYF. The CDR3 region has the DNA TGTGCCATCAGTCCGAGGGGCACAGATACGCAGTATTTT.

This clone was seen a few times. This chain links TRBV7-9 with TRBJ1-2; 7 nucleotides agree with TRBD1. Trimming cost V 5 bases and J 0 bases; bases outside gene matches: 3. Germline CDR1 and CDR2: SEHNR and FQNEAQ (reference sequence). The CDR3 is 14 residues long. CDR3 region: CASSRDSPNYGYTF. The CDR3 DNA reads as TGTGCCAGCAGCCGGGACAGCCCTAACTATGGCTACACCTTC.

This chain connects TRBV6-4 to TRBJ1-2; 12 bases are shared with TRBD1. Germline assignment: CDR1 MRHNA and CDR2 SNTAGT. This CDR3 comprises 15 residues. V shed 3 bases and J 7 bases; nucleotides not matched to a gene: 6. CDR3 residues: CASSEFGTGGSGYTF. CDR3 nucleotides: TGTGCCAGCAGTGAGTTCGGGACAGGGGGCTCTGGCTACACCTTC.

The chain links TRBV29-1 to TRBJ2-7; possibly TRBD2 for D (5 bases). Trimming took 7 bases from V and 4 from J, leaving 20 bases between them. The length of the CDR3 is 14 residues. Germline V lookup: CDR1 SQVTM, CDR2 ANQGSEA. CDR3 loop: CSGRTGAHGYEQYF. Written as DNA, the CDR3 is TGCAGCGGAAGGACTGGCGCTCATGGGTACGAGCAGTACTTC.

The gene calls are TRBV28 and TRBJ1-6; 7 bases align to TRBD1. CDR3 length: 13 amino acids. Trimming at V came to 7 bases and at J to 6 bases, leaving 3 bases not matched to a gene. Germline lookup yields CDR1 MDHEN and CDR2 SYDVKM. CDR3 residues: CASKRQGNSPLHF. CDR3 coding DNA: TGTGCCAGCAAAAGACAGGGTAATTCACCCCTCCACTTT.

In DNA, the CDR3 is TGTGCCAGCAACCTACTAGCGGGGAGGGCAGATACGCAGTATTTT. It codes for CASNLLAGRADTQYF. The chain combines TRBV7-6 with TRBJ2-3, with 10 bases identical to TRBD2. CDR3 size: 15 residues. The V and J ends lost 7 bases and 4 bases, in that order; junction bases with no gene match: 8. CDR1 and CDR2 from the germline V gene are SGHVS and FNYEAQ.

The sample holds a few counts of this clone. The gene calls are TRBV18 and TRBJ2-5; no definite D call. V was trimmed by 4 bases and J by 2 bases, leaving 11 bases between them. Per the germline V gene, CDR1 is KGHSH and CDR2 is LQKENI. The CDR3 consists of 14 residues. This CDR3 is CASSQYSLQETQYF. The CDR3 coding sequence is TGTGCCAGCTCACAATACAGTCTTCAAGAGACCCAGTACTTC.

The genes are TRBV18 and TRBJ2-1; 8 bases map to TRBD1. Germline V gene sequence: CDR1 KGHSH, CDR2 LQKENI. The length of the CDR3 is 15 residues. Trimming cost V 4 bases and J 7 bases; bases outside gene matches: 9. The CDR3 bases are TGTGCCAGCTCACTGAGGACAGGGAGTAATAATGAGCAGTTCTTC. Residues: CASSLRTGSNNEQFF.

The CDR3, as DNA: TGTGCCAGCAGTTTACGCCGGGATTCGGACACTGAAGCTTTCTTT. It is translated as CASSLRRDSDTEAFF. The chain combines TRBV28 with TRBJ1-1; D gene uncertain. This CDR3 has 15 amino acids. Germline-derived CDR1 and CDR2 are MDHEN and SYDVKM. With 2 bases removed from V and 3 bases from J, the gap between germline ends came to 13 bases.